This is a list of T cell receptor beta chains from one sample in a study of monozygotic twins with inflammatory bowel disease. No DNA is given; TCRdb re-called the 5' RACE reads and lists each CDR3 protein once. In all, the sample yields some 450,000 distinct CDR3 sequences. Material for sequencing was blood. These receptors were obtained from a human donor with ulcerative colitis or Crohn's disease, or a healthy co-twin of an affected twin (not recorded which). Both conserved end residues are part of each CDR3. Each record gives: J gene, V gene, CDR3 protein.

>TRBJ2-1|TRBV5-6
CASSLPLQGYNEQFF
>TRBJ2-2|TRBV20-1
CSASPPGSPTGELFF
>TRBJ2-2|TRBV10-3
CAISDPHTGLGNTGELFF
>TRBJ2-7|TRBV20-1
CSARVQDRPYEQYF
>TRBJ2-7|TRBV5-1
CASREQGDEQYF
>TRBJ2-4|TRBV4-2
CASSQETGRNIQYF
>TRBJ2-1|TRBV11-2
CASSLEVAGVHNEQFF
>TRBJ1-1|TRBV7-2
CASSLGRGGTEAFF
>TRBJ1-1|TRBV6-5
CASSYRQFFTEAFF
>TRBJ2-2|TRBV12-3/TRBV12-4
CASRPGVGGELFF
>TRBJ1-1|TRBV19
CASREGLLNTEAFF
>TRBJ2-1|TRBV20-1
CSARDASGVEQFF
>TRBJ2-1|TRBV7-2
CASTLQVEQFF
>TRBJ2-2|TRBV9
CASSPGNLAGELFF
>TRBJ2-7|TRBV4-1
CASSPLGAGLNPFYEQYF
>TRBJ1-5|TRBV24-1
CATSDGVGQPQHF
>TRBJ2-2|TRBV7-3
CASSLWSGASNTGELFF
>TRBJ2-2|TRBV28
CASSSGRLNTGELFF
>TRBJ1-1|TRBV4-3
CASSQESADTEAFF
>TRBJ1-2|TRBV20-1
CSATPLGRYGYTF
>TRBJ2-2|TRBV5-4
CASSLAQGAAGELFF
>TRBJ1-1|TRBV7-8
CASSNQGNTEAFF
>TRBJ2-1|TRBV19
CASSIVGREGRNEQFF
>TRBJ2-2|TRBV11-3
CASNGGTNPGELFF
>TRBJ1-6|TRBV5-6
CASSTTVNSPLHF
>TRBJ2-1|TRBV5-1
CASSLAPSGGITYNEQFF
>TRBJ2-1|TRBV27
CASSLDRGTYNEQFF
>TRBJ2-6|TRBV7-2
CASSSPGAAGANVLTF
>TRBJ2-1|TRBV24-1
CATEWSGQGWNEQFF
>TRBJ2-1|TRBV6-5
CASSSKGLAGGRNEQFF
>TRBJ1-1|TRBV7-9
CASSSLLRVVNTEAFF
>TRBJ2-3|TRBV28
CASSFSGGIAPDTQYF
>TRBJ2-7|TRBV7-2
CASSLSQVTSYEQYF